These 17 T cell receptor beta chains were all obtained from the same sample, sequenced in a study of identical twins. TCRdb called the 5' RACE reads again in MiXCR, with one record for every CDR3 protein. Here the sample spans 1.5 million to 2 million distinct CDR3 sequences, under 35% being singletons. The specimen was cord blood. The receptors derive from a newborn girl in good health.

This clonotype was detected only a few times. The chain employs TRBV6-2 or TRBV6-3 and TRBJ1-2; 9 nucleotides align to TRBD1. Germline lookup yields CDR1 MNHEY and CDR2 SVGEGT. CDR3 size: 14 residues. The J segment lost 4 bases and the V segment lost 6 bases, leaving 6 bases of the junction unmatched. CDR3 bases: TGTGCCAGCAGATTACAGGGGGCTGGCTATGGCTACACCTTC. This encodes CASRLQGAGYGYTF.

This clonotype was counted between two and nine times. The chain links TRBV10-3 to TRBJ2-7; D tentatively reads TRBD1 or TRBD2 (5 bases each). V lost 6 bases to trimming and J lost 0 bases, with 9 bases between them. This CDR3 is 13 amino acids long. Germline assignment: CDR1 ENHRY and CDR2 SYGVKD. The CDR3 DNA is TGTGCCATCAGGGGGGAACCCTCCTACGAGCAGTACTTC. Its protein is CAIRGEPSYEQYF.

The gene calls are TRBV28 and TRBJ2-3; 7 bases match TRBD2. CDR3 length: 17 amino acids. With 6 bases clipped from V and 1 base from J, the junction kept 13 bases outside the gene matches. Germline V gene data show CDR1 as MDHEN and CDR2 as SYDVKM. The CDR3 region has the DNA TGTGCCAGCAGCGTAGCGGGTGGGGGGTCTGGCACAGATACGCAGTATTTT. As protein: CASSVAGGGSGTDTQYF. The full variable domain, with the rest looked up from reference TRBV28 and TRBJ2-3, is DVKVTQSSRYLVKRTGEKVFLECVQDMDHENMFWYRQDPGLGLRLIYFSYDVKMKEKGDIPEGYSVSREKKERFSLILESASTNQTSMYLCASSVAGGGSGTDTQYFGPGTRLTVL.

The chain uses TRBV18 and TRBJ1-1; unclear D gene. This CDR3 has 12 amino acids. CDR1 and CDR2 from the germline V gene are KGHSH and LQKENI. The V end lost 8 bases, the J end lost 2 bases, and 9 bases lay between the germline ends. The CDR3 coding sequence is TGTGCCAGCCGTCGATCTAACACTGAAGCTTTCTTT. Amino acids: CASRRSNTEAFF.

The rearrangement joins TRBV9 to TRBJ2-7, with 10 bases aligning to TRBD2. Germline CDR1 is SGDLS and CDR2 is YYNGEE. Trimming removed 0 bases from V and 3 bases from J; junction bases left unmatched: 12. This CDR3 contains 18 residues. CDR3 residues: CASSVGGLAEVPIYEQYF. CDR3 nucleotide sequence: TGTGCCAGCAGCGTAGGTGGACTAGCGGAAGTACCGATCTACGAGCAGTACTTC.

This clonotype appeared many times. The gene calls are TRBV24-1 and TRBJ2-1, with D perhaps matching TRBD2 (6 bases). CDR1 and CDR2 (germline): KGHDR, SFDVKD. Between the trimmed V and J ends, which lost 2 bases and 11 bases, there was a span of 12 bases. CDR3 length equals 13 residues. Written as DNA, the CDR3 is TGTGCCACCAGTGATTGGGGGACTTCCCAGCAGTTCTTC. Its translation: CATSDWGTSQQFF.

The chain uses TRBV29-1 and TRBJ1-2, with 8 positions matching TRBD1. In germline, CDR1 is SQVTM, CDR2 ANQGSEA. CDR3 length: 13 residues. J was trimmed by 5 bases and V by 7 bases; bases with no gene match: 9. The CDR3 nucleotides are TGCAGCGCTCAAAACAGGGGGGGGTATGGCTACACCTTC. As protein: CSAQNRGGYGYTF.

For the CDR3, the DNA is TGCAGTGCTAGACCCGGCCGGGAACGGTTCTTC. Protein sequence: CSARPGRERFF. This chain uses TRBV20-1 with TRBJ2-1; TRBD2 is a possible D gene (5 bases). In germline, CDR1 is DFQATT, CDR2 SNEGSKA (reference sequence). The V end lost 2 bases, the J end lost 15 bases, and 14 bases lay between the germline ends. This CDR3 has 11 residues.

The chain carries TRBV28 and TRBJ2-4; 8 bases line up with TRBD1. The DNA end is a closer match to TRBJ2-7, so the J assignment may be wrong. The CDR3 is 14 residues long. CDR1 and CDR2 from the germline V gene are MDHEN and SYDVKM. CDR3 sequence reads: CASSLGGQESEQYF. Here the CDR3 DNA reads TGTGCCAGCAGTTTAGGGGGACAGGAAAGCGAGCAGTACTTC.

The J gene is TRBJ2-5, the V gene TRBV6-5; D possibly corresponds to TRBD2 (5 bases). This CDR3 is 16 amino acids long. Trimming shortened V by 11 bases and J by 11 bases, and 33 bases separated the two germline ends. In germline, CDR1 is MNHEY, CDR2 SVGAGI. DNA for the CDR3: TGTGCCGGGCACCGTTTGAGGGCGGTTCACTACAATGAGCAGTACTTC. Protein product: CAGHRLRAVHYNEQYF.

The table lists this clonotype with many counts. Sequence at one end of the junction differs from germline and may be a read error. This sequence joins TRBV7-2 and TRBJ2-1; 7 bases are shared with TRBD2. Germline V gene lookup returns CDR1 SGHTA and CDR2 FQGNSA. The CDR3 extends over 16 amino acids. The CDR3 here is CASSLVGGSSYNEQFF. As DNA, the CDR3 is TGCGCCAGCAGCTTGGTCGGCGGGAGCTCCTACAATGAGCAGTTCTTC.

The CDR3 DNA reads TGTGCCAGCAGTTACCGGTGGGAATCAGGGAGGGGAACTGAAGCTTTCTTT. Residues: CASSYRWESGRGTEAFF. J is TRBJ1-1 and V is TRBV6-6; TRBD1 is a possible D gene (5 bases). Between the trimmed V and J ends, which lost 2 bases and 5 bases, there was a span of 21 bases. Germline V CDR1 and CDR2: MNHNY, SVGAGI (reference sequence). The CDR3 has 17 amino acids.

Remarks on this clonotype: No conserved phenylalanine or tryptophan is present at the end of the CDR3, so a read error is the likely explanation. The chain couples TRBV3-1 to TRBJ1-5, with D perhaps TRBD1 (5 bases). This CDR3 spans 14 amino acids. Trimming removed 3 bases from V and 2 bases from J, with 8 bases in between. Per the germline V gene, CDR1 is LGHDT and CDR2 is YNNKEL (reference sequence). The CDR3 region is CASSQTAGNQPQHV. CDR3 nucleotides: TGTGCCAGCAGCCAGACAGCCGGCAATCAGCCCCAGCATGTT.

This clonotype was detected ten times or more. V gene TRBV29-1 combines with J gene TRBJ2-5; 8 positions agree with TRBD1. The V gene's germline CDR1 is SQVTM and CDR2 ANQGSEA. The CDR3 is 13 residues long. The V and J ends lost 6 bases and 2 bases, in that order; junction bases with no gene match: 5. CDR3 loop: CSVAGQGQETQYF. CDR3 DNA sequence: TGCAGCGTCGCTGGACAGGGTCAAGAGACCCAGTACTTC.

This clonotype was seen only a few times. V is TRBV11-2 and J is TRBJ1-1, with unresolved D. The V end was cut by 5 bases, the J end by 4 bases, with 14 bases between. The germline CDR1 and CDR2 sequences are SGHAT and FQNNGV. The CDR3 spans 14 residues. The CDR3 sequence is CASSATQRPTEAFF. For the CDR3, the DNA is TGTGCCAGCAGCGCGACTCAGCGCCCCACTGAAGCTTTCTTT. The variable domain in full, with the rest retrieved from reference TRBV11-2 and TRBJ1-1, is EAGVAQSPRYKIIEKRQSVAFWCNPISGHATLYWYQQILGQGPKLLIQFQNNGVVDDSQLPKDRFSAERLKGVDSTLKIQPAKLEDSAVYLCASSATQRPTEAFFGQGTRLTVV.

The rearrangement joins TRBV20-1 to TRBJ1-3; D uncertain. The germline V and J ends were trimmed by 0 bases and 0 bases, with 12 bases remaining between them. This CDR3 has 16 residues. Germline V CDR1 and CDR2: DFQATT, SNEGSKA (reference sequence). The CDR3 loop reads CSARDGDSSSGNTIYF. The CDR3 nucleotides read TGCAGTGCTAGAGATGGGGATTCGAGCTCTGGAAACACCATATATTTT.

The chain employs TRBV5-6 and TRBJ2-7, with TRBD1 as a possible D gene (6 bases). The last part of the DNA fits TRBJ2-4 better; the J call may be wrong. Germline loops: CDR1 SGHDT, CDR2 YYEEEE. The CDR3 sequence is 15 residues long. Here the CDR3 DNA reads TGTGCCAGCAGTCTCGCCGGGACAAGTCAGAACATTCAGTACTTC. This sequence encodes CASSLAGTSQNIQYF.